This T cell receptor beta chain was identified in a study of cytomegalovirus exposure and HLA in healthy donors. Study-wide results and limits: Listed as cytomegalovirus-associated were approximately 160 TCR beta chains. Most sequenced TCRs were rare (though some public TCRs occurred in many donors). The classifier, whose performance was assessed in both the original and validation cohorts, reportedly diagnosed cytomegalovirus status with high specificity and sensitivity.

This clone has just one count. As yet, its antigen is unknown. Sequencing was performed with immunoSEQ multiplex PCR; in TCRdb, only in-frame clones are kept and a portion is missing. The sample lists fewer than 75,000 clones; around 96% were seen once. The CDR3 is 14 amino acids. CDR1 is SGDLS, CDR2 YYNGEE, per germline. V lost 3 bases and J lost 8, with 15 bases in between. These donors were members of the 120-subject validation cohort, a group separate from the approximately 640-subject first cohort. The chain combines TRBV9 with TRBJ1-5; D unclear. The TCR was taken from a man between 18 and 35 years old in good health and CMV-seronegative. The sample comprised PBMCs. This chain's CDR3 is CASSASGTRKPQHF. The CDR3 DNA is TGTGCCAGCAGCGCCTCAGGTACGCGTAAGCCCCAGCATTTT.